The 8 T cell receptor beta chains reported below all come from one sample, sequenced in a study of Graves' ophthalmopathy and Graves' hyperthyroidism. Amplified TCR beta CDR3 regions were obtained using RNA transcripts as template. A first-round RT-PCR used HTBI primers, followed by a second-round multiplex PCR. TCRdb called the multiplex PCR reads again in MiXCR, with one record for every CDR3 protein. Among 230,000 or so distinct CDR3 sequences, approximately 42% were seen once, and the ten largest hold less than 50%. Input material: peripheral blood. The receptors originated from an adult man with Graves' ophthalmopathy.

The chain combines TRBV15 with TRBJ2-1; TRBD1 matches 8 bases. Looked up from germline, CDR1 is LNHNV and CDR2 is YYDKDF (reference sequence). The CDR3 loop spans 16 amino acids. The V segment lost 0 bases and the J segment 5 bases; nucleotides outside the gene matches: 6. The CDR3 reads CATSRDPTGADNEQFF. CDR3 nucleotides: TGTGCCACCAGCAGAGACCCGACAGGGGCCGACAATGAGCAGTTCTTC.

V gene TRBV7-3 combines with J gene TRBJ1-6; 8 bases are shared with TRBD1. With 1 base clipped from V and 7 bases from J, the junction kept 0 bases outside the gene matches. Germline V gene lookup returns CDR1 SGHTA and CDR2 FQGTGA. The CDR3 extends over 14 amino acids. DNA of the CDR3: TGTGCCAGCAGCTTAAGACAGGGGAATTCACCCCTCCACTTT. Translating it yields CASSLRQGNSPLHF. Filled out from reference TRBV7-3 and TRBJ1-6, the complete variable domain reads GAGVSQTPSNKVTEKGKYVELRCDPISGHTALYWYRQSLGQGPEFLIYFQGTGAADDSGLPNDRFFAVRPEGSVSTLKIQRTERGDSAVYLCASSLRQGNSPLHFGNGTRLTVT.

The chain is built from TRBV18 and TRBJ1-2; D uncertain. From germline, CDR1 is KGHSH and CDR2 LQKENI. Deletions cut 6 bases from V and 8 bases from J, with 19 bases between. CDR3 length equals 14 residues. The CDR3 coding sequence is TGTGCCAGCTCGCCTAACACAGAATTCGAGGGCTACACCTTC. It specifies CASSPNTEFEGYTF.

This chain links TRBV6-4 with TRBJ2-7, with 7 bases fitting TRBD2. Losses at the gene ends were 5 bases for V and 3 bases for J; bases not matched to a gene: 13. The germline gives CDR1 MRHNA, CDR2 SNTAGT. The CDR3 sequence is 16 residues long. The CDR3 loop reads CASSSAASGTNYEQYF. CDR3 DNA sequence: TGTGCCAGCAGTTCTGCCGCATCCGGGACTAACTACGAGCAGTACTTC.

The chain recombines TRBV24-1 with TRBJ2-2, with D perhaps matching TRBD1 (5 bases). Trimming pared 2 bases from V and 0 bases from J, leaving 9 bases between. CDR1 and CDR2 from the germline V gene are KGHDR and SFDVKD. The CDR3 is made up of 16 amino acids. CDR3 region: CATSDWKGPNTGELFF. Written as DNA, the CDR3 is TGTGCCACCAGTGATTGGAAGGGGCCGAACACCGGGGAGCTGTTTTTT.

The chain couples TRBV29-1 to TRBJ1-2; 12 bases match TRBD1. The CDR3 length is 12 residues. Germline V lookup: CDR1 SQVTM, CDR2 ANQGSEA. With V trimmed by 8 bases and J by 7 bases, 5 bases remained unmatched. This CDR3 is CSLGQGAFGYTF. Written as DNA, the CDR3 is TGCAGCTTGGGACAGGGGGCTTTTGGCTACACCTTC.

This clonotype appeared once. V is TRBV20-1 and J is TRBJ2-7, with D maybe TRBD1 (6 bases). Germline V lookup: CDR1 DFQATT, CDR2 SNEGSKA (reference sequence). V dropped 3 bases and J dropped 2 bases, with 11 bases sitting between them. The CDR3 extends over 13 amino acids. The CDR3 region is CSASGTGPYEQYF. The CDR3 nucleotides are TGCAGTGCTAGCGGCACAGGGCCCTACGAGCAGTACTTC.

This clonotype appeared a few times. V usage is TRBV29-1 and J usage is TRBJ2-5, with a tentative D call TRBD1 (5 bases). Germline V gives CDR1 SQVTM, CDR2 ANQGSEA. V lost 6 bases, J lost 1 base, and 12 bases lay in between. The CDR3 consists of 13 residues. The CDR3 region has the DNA TGCAGCGTATCGGACACCTTCCAAGAGACCCAGTACTTC. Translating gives CSVSDTFQETQYF.